The 19 T cell receptor beta chains presented below share a single source sample, sequenced in a study of blood T cell repertoires in COVID-19. Some clones are missing from TCRdb's copy, which holds only in-frame ones; the method was immunoSEQ multiplex PCR. The table lists some 270,000 clones, 70% to 85% of them singletons. Source material: peripheral blood. The receptors stem from a human donor with COVID-19, enrolled during active disease. The donor label of this sample is uncertain.

The chain is built from TRBV28 and TRBJ1-1; tentative D call: TRBD1 (5 bases). The V gene lost 6 bases and the J gene lost 6 bases, with 20 bases spanning the gap. This CDR3 contains 15 residues. CDR1 MDHEN and CDR2 SYDVKM come from the germline V gene. The CDR3 nucleotides are TGTGCCAGCAGCCCTGGGGGGGAAGGTGGCGCTGAAGCTTTCTTT. Translation gives CASSPGGEGGAEAFF.

This sequence joins TRBV11-2 and TRBJ1-2; 7 bases fit TRBD1. Trimming took 4 bases from V and 7 from J; bases not matched to a gene: 12. From germline, CDR1 is SGHAT and CDR2 FQNNGV. The CDR3 contains 15 residues. The CDR3 nucleotides read TGTGCCAGCAGCTCGAGGACAGGCGGGGAATCTGGCTACACCTTC. Its translation: CASSSRTGGESGYTF.

The chain uses TRBV27 and TRBJ1-1; no clear D. Germline-derived CDR1 and CDR2 are MNHEY and SMNVEV (reference sequence). Trimming pared 0 bases from V and 2 bases from J, leaving 10 bases between. The CDR3 extends over 15 amino acids. CDR3 in amino acids: CASSLSGGANTEAFF. In DNA form, the CDR3 reads TGTGCCAGCAGTTTATCAGGAGGAGCCAACACTGAAGCTTTCTTT.

The chain uses TRBV29-1 and TRBJ2-7, with TRBD2 as a possible D gene (6 bases). Deletions cut 6 bases from V and 0 bases from J, with 21 bases between. Germline V gene lookup returns CDR1 SQVTM and CDR2 ANQGSEA. The CDR3 is 16 residues long. The CDR3 protein is CSVVVGGSDLSYEQYF. The CDR3 DNA reads as TGCAGCGTCGTTGTGGGGGGTAGCGACCTCTCCTACGAGCAGTACTTC.

V gene TRBV7-2 combines with J gene TRBJ1-2, with D possibly being TRBD1 (6 bases). The CDR3 spans 16 residues. V was trimmed by 1 base and J by 1 base, leaving 13 bases between them. CDR1 SGHTA and CDR2 FQGNSA come from the germline V gene. The CDR3 is CASSLGGQRINYGYTF. CDR3 nucleotide sequence: TGTGCCAGCAGCTTAGGGGGGCAGAGAATTAACTATGGCTACACCTTC.

In regard to this clone: The junction shows a germline mismatch at one end, possibly a read error. This sequence joins TRBV5-1 and TRBJ1-1; TRBD1 matches 8 bases. Germline lookup yields CDR1 SGHRS and CDR2 YFSETQ. The CDR3 is made up of 14 amino acids. The CDR3 reads CASNLDRANTEAFF. CDR3 DNA: TGCGCCAGCAACTTGGACAGGGCGAACACTGAAGCTTTCTTT.

The J gene is TRBJ1-3, the V gene TRBV11-1; D is perhaps TRBD1 (6 bases). The germline V gene has CDR1 SGHAT and CDR2 FQDESV (reference sequence). The V and J ends lost 5 bases and 0 bases respectively, with 14 bases between them. The CDR3 has 16 residues. The CDR3 region is CASSDRDTSSGNTIYF. The CDR3 nucleotides are TGTGCCAGCAGCGACCGGGACACCAGCTCTGGAAACACCATATATTTT.

Points on this clone: Sequence at one end of the junction differs from germline and may be a read error. V usage is TRBV19 and J usage is TRBJ2-2, with 7 bases lining up with TRBD1. CDR1 is LNHDA, CDR2 SQIVND, per germline (reference sequence). The CDR3 sequence is 16 residues long. The CDR3 DNA is TGTGCCAGTAGCTCCCCGGGACAGATCAACATCGGGGAGCTGTTTTTT. It codes for CASSSPGQINIGELFF.

The genes are TRBV5-8 and TRBJ2-1; 8 bases agree with TRBD2. J lost 8 bases, V lost 3 bases, and 16 bases had no gene match. CDR3 length: 17 residues. Per germline, CDR1 SGHTS and CDR2 YDEGEE. CDR3 amino acids: CASSSLLAEPDGDEQFF. The CDR3 bases are TGTGCCAGCAGCTCACTACTAGCGGAGCCAGATGGCGATGAGCAGTTCTTC. The full variable domain, its missing parts supplied by reference TRBV5-8 and TRBJ2-1, is EAGVTQSPTHLIKTRGQQATLRCSPISGHTSVYWYQQALGLGLQFLLWYDEGEERNRGNFPPRFSGRQFPNYSSELNVNALELEDSALYLCASSSLLAEPDGDEQFFGPGTRLTVL.

In this sample, this clone turned up a few times. The chain couples TRBV5-5 to TRBJ2-2, with a tentative D call TRBD2 (6 bases). The CDR3 has 15 residues. The germline gives CDR1 SGHKS, CDR2 YYEKEE (reference sequence). Trimming removed 4 bases at V and 9 bases at J, with 19 bases between. CDR3 sequence: CASSQDGGTSRELFF. DNA for the CDR3: TGTGCCAGCAGCCAGGATGGAGGGACCTCCCGGGAGCTGTTTTTT.

The chain couples TRBV7-8 to TRBJ2-7, with a possible D match to TRBD2 (5 bases). Germline values: CDR1 SGHVS, CDR2 FQNEAQ. Trimming pared 5 bases from V and 1 base from J, leaving 18 bases between. This CDR3 is 16 amino acids long. CDR3 nucleotides: TGTGCCAGCAGCGTTGCGGGCGTCCCCCTTTCCTACGAGCAGTACTTC. Translation: CASSVAGVPLSYEQYF.

In this sample, this clone turned up a few times. V gene TRBV7-2 combines with J gene TRBJ1-2, with TRBD1 as a possible D gene (6 bases). The V end lost 5 bases, the J end lost 4 bases, and 14 bases lay between the germline ends. CDR1 SGHTA and CDR2 FQGNSA come from the germline V gene. This CDR3 is built from 14 residues. CDR3 sequence: CASSPQGSFYGYTF. The CDR3 DNA follows: TGTGCCAGCAGCCCACAGGGCTCCTTCTATGGCTACACCTTC.

This clone occurred a few times. This chain uses TRBV5-1 with TRBJ1-2; 11 bases match TRBD1. Germline loops: CDR1 SGHRS, CDR2 YFSETQ. J gave up 7 bases and V 3 bases, and 8 bases lay outside the gene matches. CDR3 size: 15 residues. CDR3 sequence (DNA): TGCGCCAGCAGCTCCCTCGGACAGGGGGCGAGTGGCTACACCTTC. As protein: CASSSLGQGASGYTF.

The genes are TRBV28 and TRBJ2-7, with a tentative D call TRBD1 (5 bases). Germline values: CDR1 MDHEN, CDR2 SYDVKM. This CDR3 spans 13 amino acids. The V gene lost 4 bases and the J gene lost 12 bases, with 19 bases spanning the gap. The CDR3 here is CASSSTPQGSLYF. The CDR3, as DNA: TGTGCCAGCAGTTCGACCCCCCAGGGCTCCCTGTACTTC.

V gene TRBV5-4 combines with J gene TRBJ2-1, with TRBD2 matching 11 bases. J was trimmed by 7 bases and V by 4 bases; bases with no gene match: 10. The germline V gene has CDR1 SGHNT and CDR2 YYREEE (reference sequence). This CDR3 has 16 residues. CDR3 DNA sequence: TGTGCCAGCAGCATGGGCGGGACTAGCGGTCGAAATGAGCAGTTCTTC. Its protein product is CASSMGGTSGRNEQFF.

This chain connects TRBV7-3 to TRBJ2-1; D may be TRBD2 (5 bases). Trimming cost V 5 bases and J 3 bases, with 14 bases left between them. This CDR3 spans 15 amino acids. The germline V gene has CDR1 SGHTA and CDR2 FQGTGA. Here the CDR3 DNA reads TGTGCCAGCAGCCTGGACTTGGGCCTCTACAATGAGCAGTTCTTC. It yields the protein CASSLDLGLYNEQFF.

The J gene is TRBJ1-1, the V gene TRBV4-1, with 9 bases fitting TRBD1. The CDR3 runs to 15 residues. Germline CDR1 is MGHRA and CDR2 is YSYEKL. J gave up 2 bases and V 4 bases, and 5 bases lay outside the gene matches. This chain's CDR3 is CASSPRDRVNTEAFF. CDR3 nucleotides: TGCGCCAGCAGCCCCCGGGACAGGGTAAACACTGAAGCTTTCTTT.

V usage is TRBV6-1 and J usage is TRBJ1-2; perhaps TRBD1 as D (6 bases). The CDR3 has 13 amino acids. CDR1 and CDR2 (germline): MNHNS, SASEGT. With 3 bases removed from V and 8 bases from J, the gap between germline ends came to 13 bases. The CDR3 loop reads CASSEQGLLGYTF. The CDR3 DNA reads TGTGCCAGCAGTGAGCAGGGGCTGCTCGGCTACACCTTC.

The chain carries TRBV9 and TRBJ2-1, with unresolved D. Per the germline V gene, CDR1 is SGDLS and CDR2 is YYNGEE. Trimming cost V 0 bases and J 0 bases, with 7 bases left between them. The CDR3 spans 15 residues. DNA for the CDR3: TGTGCCAGCAGCGTAGGTTCTAGCTCCTACAATGAGCAGTTCTTC. This gives the protein CASSVGSSSYNEQFF. The variable domain in full, with the rest retrieved from reference TRBV9 and TRBJ2-1, is DSGVTQTPKHLITATGQRVTLRCSPRSGDLSVYWYQQSLDQGLQFLIQYYNGEERAKGNILERFSAQQFPDLHSELNLSSLELGDSALYFCASSVGSSSYNEQFFGPGTRLTVL.